Listed below are T cell receptor beta chains from one sample, sequenced in a study of blood T cell repertoires in COVID-19. Profiled with immunoSEQ multiplex PCR; TCRdb holds only in-frame clones, not every one. The table has about 330,000 clones, about 90% seen once. The sequencing input was PBMCs or T cells enriched from blood (not recorded which). Source of these receptors: a woman in her 30s who had recovered from COVID-19. The CDR3 runs from the conserved cysteine through the conserved F or W. The D gene is left open where the match is weak. Clone sizes are given selectively: once, few, many, or a class where the clone is expanded.

v_gene	len	d_gene	abundance	j_gene	CDR3nt	CDR3aa
TRBV5-8	13	NA	NA	TRBJ1-1	TGTGCCACCATGGGGGCGCCTACCACTGAAGCTTTCTTT	CATMGAPTTEAFF
TRBV5-1	17	TRBD1	NA	TRBJ2-1	TGCGCCAGCAGCTTGGTTATGCTAGGGACAGGGGGCATCGAGCAGTTCTTC	CASSLVMLGTGGIEQFF
TRBV27	16	TRBD1	NA	TRBJ2-1	TGTGCCAGCAGACCTAATACAGGGGGTTCCTACAATGAGCAGTTCTTC	CASRPNTGGSYNEQFF
TRBV5-1	16	NA	NA	TRBJ2-3	TGCGCCAGCAGCGGAGTCGGCGGGTCTATACCAGATACGCAGTATTTT	CASSGVGGSIPDTQYF
TRBV30	10	NA	NA	TRBJ1-2	TGTGCCGTATCGGGGTATGGCTACACCTTC	CAVSGYGYTF
TRBV28	16	TRBD2	NA	TRBJ2-2	TGTGCCAGCAGTCCGACTAGCGGGGGATACACCGGGGAGCTGTTTTTT	CASSPTSGGYTGELFF
TRBV28	14	NA	NA	TRBJ2-7	TGTGCCAGCAGTTTACAGCAGGGATCCTACGAGCAGTACTTC	CASSLQQGSYEQYF
TRBV9	15	NA	NA	TRBJ2-1	TGTGCCAGCAGCGTCCTGGGGGCAGAGTACAATGAGCAGTTCTTC	CASSVLGAEYNEQFF
TRBV24-1	11	NA	few	TRBJ2-1	TGTGCCACCAGCGACAAAAATGAGCAGTTCTTC	CATSDKNEQFF
TRBV12-3/TRBV12-4	13	TRBD1	NA	TRBJ1-6	TGTGCCAGCAGTTTGAGGGGGCATTCACCCCTCCACTTT	CASSLRGHSPLHF